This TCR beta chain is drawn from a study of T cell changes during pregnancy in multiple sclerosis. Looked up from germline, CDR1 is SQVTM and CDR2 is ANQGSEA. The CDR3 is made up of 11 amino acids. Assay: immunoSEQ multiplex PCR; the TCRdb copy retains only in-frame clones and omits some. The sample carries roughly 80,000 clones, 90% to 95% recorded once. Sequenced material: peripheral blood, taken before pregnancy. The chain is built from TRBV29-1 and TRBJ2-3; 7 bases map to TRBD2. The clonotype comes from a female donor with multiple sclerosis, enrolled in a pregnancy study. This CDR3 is CSSGTTDTQYF. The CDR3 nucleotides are TGCTCTAGCGGTACGACAGATACGCAGTATTTT.